These 22 T cell receptor beta chains came from one sample sequenced in a study of CD8 T cells in Susac syndrome. An input of roughly 0.45 to 1 ug of RNA was subjected to reverse transcription using random hexamers. TCRdb redid the calling of the immunoSEQ multiplex PCR reads with MiXCR, one entry per CDR3 protein. The data show 150,000 to 200,000 distinct CDR3 sequences, approximately 94% seen once. Sequencing was done on a sample of CD4+ T cells from PBMCs. The receptors shown here come from a human donor with multiple sclerosis.

The rearrangement joins TRBV20-1 to TRBJ1-1, with D possibly being TRBD1 (6 bases). V dropped 6 bases and J dropped 6 bases, with 17 bases sitting between them. Germline CDR1 and CDR2: DFQATT and SNEGSKA (reference sequence). There are 13 residues in the CDR3. CDR3 in DNA: TGCAGTGCCCTCGGGGGGCGGCAGGCTGAAGCTTTCTTT. This encodes CSALGGRQAEAFF.

V gene TRBV20-1 combines with J gene TRBJ2-7, with 7 bases that match TRBD2. V lost 4 bases to trimming and J lost 2 bases; unmatched junction nucleotides: 5. Germline V gene data show CDR1 as DFQATT and CDR2 as SNEGSKA (reference sequence). The CDR3 spans 13 residues. The DNA for the CDR3 is TGCAGTGCTACCCCGGGACTAACCTACGAGCAGTACTTC. This codes for CSATPGLTYEQYF.

The chain combines TRBV3-1 with TRBJ1-4; tentatively, D is TRBD1 (6 bases). Trimming took off 4 bases at V and 8 bases at J, with 14 bases between the two ends. Looked up from germline, CDR1 is LGHDT and CDR2 is YNNKEL (reference sequence). CDR3 length: 14 residues. The DNA for the CDR3 is TGTGCCAGCAGCCGAAGGACAGATGGGGAAAAACTGTTTTTT. Translated: CASSRRTDGEKLFF. The full variable domain, in which reference TRBV3-1 and TRBJ1-4 provide the parts outside the CDR3, is DTAVSQTPKYLVTQMGNDKSIKCEQNLGHDTMYWYKQDSKKFLKIMFSYNNKELIINETVPNRFSPKSPDKAHLNLHINSLELGDSAVYFCASSRRTDGEKLFFGSGTQLSVL.

The chain uses TRBV4-2 and TRBJ2-4; D is unclear. The length of the CDR3 is 17 residues. Germline CDR1 LGHNA, CDR2 YNFKEQ. Trimming removed 4 bases from V and 0 bases from J, with 16 bases in between. The CDR3 here is CASSPQLDSLAKNIQYF. CDR3 sequence (DNA): TGTGCCAGCAGCCCACAGCTAGATTCTCTAGCCAAAAACATTCAGTACTTC.

The V call is TRBV25-1, the J call TRBJ1-1; TRBD1 is a possible D gene (5 bases). Germline V gives CDR1 MGHDK, CDR2 SYGVNS. The CDR3 consists of 15 residues. The ends were cut back, 8 bases at V and 3 bases at J, with 19 bases in the middle. The CDR3 loop is CASERGWGADTEAFF. The CDR3 DNA sequence: TGTGCCAGCGAACGAGGTTGGGGCGCCGACACTGAAGCTTTCTTT.

CDR3 nucleotide sequence: TGTGCCAGCAGCTTGGGGGGCCAAGGGGGTTCAGAGACCCAGTACTTC. It translates to CASSLGGQGGSETQYF. The chain couples TRBV5-8 to TRBJ2-5; TRBD1 might be the D (6 bases). The germline gives CDR1 SGHTS, CDR2 YDEGEE. This CDR3 is built from 16 residues. Trimming cost V 0 bases and J 4 bases, with 16 bases left between them.

The chain has TRBV30 and TRBJ2-4, with D perhaps TRBD2 (6 bases). The CDR3 length is 15 residues. Germline loops: CDR1 GTSNPN, CDR2 SVGIG (reference sequence). Trimming stripped 2 bases from V and 0 bases from J, with 11 bases between. The CDR3 nucleotides are TGTGCCTGGAGTACCGGGACTCTAGCCAAAAACATTCAGTACTTC. Translated: CAWSTGTLAKNIQYF.

The rearrangement uses TRBV5-1 and TRBJ2-3; 7 nucleotides match TRBD2. V was pared by 0 bases and J by 1 base, with 5 bases of the junction left unmatched. CDR1 is SGHRS and CDR2 is YFSETQ in the germline V gene. This CDR3 is 16 amino acids long. CDR3 in amino acids: CASSLVTSAGTDTQYF. In DNA form, the CDR3 reads TGCGCCAGCAGCTTGGTTACTAGCGCCGGCACAGATACGCAGTATTTT.

The genes are TRBV20-1 and TRBJ2-7, with D possibly TRBD2 on 6 matching bases. Germline loops: CDR1 DFQATT, CDR2 SNEGSKA (reference sequence). The CDR3 extends over 13 amino acids. The germline V and J ends were trimmed by 7 bases and 4 bases, with 17 bases remaining between them. CDR3 protein: CSGRRVSLYEQYF. The CDR3 DNA reads TGCAGTGGACGGAGGGTATCATTATACGAGCAGTACTTC.

The V and J genes are TRBV11-2 and TRBJ1-4; D gene uncertain. Germline lookup yields CDR1 SGHAT and CDR2 FQNNGV. The CDR3 extends over 16 amino acids. Deletions cut 5 bases from V and 3 bases from J, with 16 bases between. Written as DNA, the CDR3 is TGTGCCAGCAGCCTAAGGTCGCACGCCCCTAATGAAAAACTGTTTTTT. Amino acids: CASSLRSHAPNEKLFF.

This chain joins TRBV15 and TRBJ1-6; TRBD1 is a possible D gene (6 bases). The CDR3 spans 18 residues. Germline assignment: CDR1 LNHNV and CDR2 YYDKDF (reference sequence). The germline V and J ends were trimmed by 2 bases and 8 bases, with 22 bases remaining between them. CDR3 DNA sequence: TGTGCCACCAGCAGATGGGGGGCCAGAAATCAAGTAGATTCACCCCTCCACTTT. Translation: CATSRWGARNQVDSPLHF.

In its sample, this clonotype was seen once. The chain is built from TRBV10-3 and TRBJ2-7; D call uncertain. Trimming took off 0 bases at V and 2 bases at J, with 8 bases between the two ends. Germline-derived CDR1 and CDR2 are ENHRY and SYGVKD. The CDR3 runs to 14 residues. DNA for the CDR3: TGTGCCATCAGTGAGTCGACCGTCGCCTACGAGCAGTACTTC. Translation gives CAISESTVAYEQYF.

This chain links TRBV9 with TRBJ1-2, with a possible D match to TRBD1 (5 bases). CDR3 length: 13 amino acids. CDR1 SGDLS and CDR2 YYNGEE come from the germline V gene. Trimming pared 3 bases from V and 7 bases from J, leaving 13 bases between. The CDR3: CASSAQGTAGYTF. The CDR3 bases are TGTGCCAGCAGCGCCCAGGGTACTGCTGGCTACACCTTC.

The chain recombines TRBV18 with TRBJ2-5, with D possibly called TRBD1 or TRBD2 (5 bases each). Germline V gives CDR1 KGHSH, CDR2 LQKENI. The germline V and J ends were trimmed by 6 bases and 7 bases, with 21 bases remaining between them. The CDR3 runs to 15 residues. This chain's CDR3 is CASSSSGTQSGTQYF. As DNA, the CDR3 is TGTGCCAGCTCCTCCTCCGGGACCCAATCCGGGACCCAGTACTTC.

The chain employs TRBV7-6 and TRBJ2-7; D perhaps matches TRBD2 (6 bases). Germline V CDR1 and CDR2: SGHVS, FNYEAQ. The V end was cut by 4 bases, the J end by 2 bases, with 15 bases between. The CDR3 contains 15 residues. The CDR3 region has the DNA TGTGCCAGCAGCTCCCCGCGGGGTCCCACCTACGAGCAGTACTTC. This codes for CASSSPRGPTYEQYF.

The chain carries TRBV20-1 and TRBJ2-5, with 8 bases that match TRBD1. Germline CDR1 reads DFQATT; CDR2 reads SNEGSKA (reference sequence). This CDR3 is built from 16 residues. V dropped 0 bases and J dropped 4; count of bases not matched to a gene: 10. CDR3 in DNA: TGCAGTGCTAGAGATCACGGTGCAGGGGGCTCAGAGACCCAGTACTTC. Translating it yields CSARDHGAGGSETQYF.

To note about this clonotype: The junction does not match germline at one end; this may be a read error. The chain joins TRBV5-8 to TRBJ1-3; D call uncertain. Germline V gene lookup returns CDR1 SGHTS and CDR2 YDEGEE. There are 13 residues in the CDR3. The CDR3 nucleotides are TGTGCCAGCAGCTTGCTGTCTGGGAACACCATATATTTT. Its protein product is CASSLLSGNTIYF.

V is TRBV16 and J is TRBJ1-2, with no clear D. This CDR3 is built from 13 residues. The V end lost 4 bases, the J end lost 6 bases, and 12 bases lay between the germline ends. The germline V gene encodes CDR1 KGHSY and CDR2 FQNENV. The CDR3 is CASSLRERDGYTF. The CDR3 DNA sequence: TGTGCCAGCAGCCTGAGGGAGAGGGATGGCTACACCTTC.

V gene TRBV28 combines with J gene TRBJ1-2, with TRBD1 as a possible D gene (6 bases). This CDR3 contains 11 residues. Looked up from germline, CDR1 is MDHEN and CDR2 is SYDVKM. Between the trimmed V and J ends, which lost 11 bases and 10 bases, there was a span of 17 bases. In nucleotides, the CDR3 is TGTGCCTCCCGGACAGAAAGTTTCTACACCTTC. Translated, it gives CASRTESFYTF.

The J gene is TRBJ2-1, the V gene TRBV3-1; D may be TRBD2 (7 bases). CDR1 and CDR2 (germline): LGHDT, YNNKEL (reference sequence). The V end was cut by 0 bases, the J end by 8 bases, with 8 bases between. The CDR3 is 13 amino acids. This chain's CDR3 is CASSQEGGDEQFF. The CDR3 DNA sequence: TGTGCCAGCAGCCAAGAAGGGGGGGATGAGCAGTTCTTC.

The genes are TRBV20-1 and TRBJ2-7; no definite D call. Germline V lookup: CDR1 DFQATT, CDR2 SNEGSKA (reference sequence). The CDR3 covers 12 residues. V was pared by 2 bases and J by 0 bases, with 5 bases between. The CDR3 protein is CSARSASYEQYF. CDR3 nucleotide sequence: TGCAGTGCTAGATCAGCCTCCTACGAGCAGTACTTC.

This chain links TRBV30 with TRBJ2-1; the D gene is possibly TRBD2 (6 bases). Germline V lookup: CDR1 GTSNPN, CDR2 SVGIG (reference sequence). The CDR3 contains 15 residues. Trimming left V 3 bases short and J 4 bases short, with 16 bases between. The CDR3 reads CAWRGWASAYNEQFF. CDR3 sequence (DNA): TGTGCCTGGAGGGGATGGGCTAGCGCTTACAATGAGCAGTTCTTC.